The sequence of this TCR beta chain was determined in a study of immune evolution from preneoplasia to lung adenocarcinoma. Findings and caveats of the study: Later-stage lesions appeared to have more T cells, more diversity, less clonality.

Here immunoSEQ multiplex PCR was the method, and the copy in TCRdb shows in-frame clones only, minus some. The sample has approximately 9,700 clones, around 78% seen once. This CDR3 contains 12 residues. Germline CDR1 MNHEY, CDR2 SVGAGI. V was pared by 6 bases and J by 1 base, with 7 bases between. Remarks on this clone: The antigen is unknown.

The source of this sequence is an older person with lung adenocarcinoma. The V gene is TRBV6-5, the J gene TRBJ2-7; D uncertain. Sample: FFPE minimally invasive lung adenocarcinoma tissue. DNA for the CDR3: TGTGCCAGCAGGAGAAATTCCTACGAGCAGTACTTC. This encodes CASRRNSYEQYF.